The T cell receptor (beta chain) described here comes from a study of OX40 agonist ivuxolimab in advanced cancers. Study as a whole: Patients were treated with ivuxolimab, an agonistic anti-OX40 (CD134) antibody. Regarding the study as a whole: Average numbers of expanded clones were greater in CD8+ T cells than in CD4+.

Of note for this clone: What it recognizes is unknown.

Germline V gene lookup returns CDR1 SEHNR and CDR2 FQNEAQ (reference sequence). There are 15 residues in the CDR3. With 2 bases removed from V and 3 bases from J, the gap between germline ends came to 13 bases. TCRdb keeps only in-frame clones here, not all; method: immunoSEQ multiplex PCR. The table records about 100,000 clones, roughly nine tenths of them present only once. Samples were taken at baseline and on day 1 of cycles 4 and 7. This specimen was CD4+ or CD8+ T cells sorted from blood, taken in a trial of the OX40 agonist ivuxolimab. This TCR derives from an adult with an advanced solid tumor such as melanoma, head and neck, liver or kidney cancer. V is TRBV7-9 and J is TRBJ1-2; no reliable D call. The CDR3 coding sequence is TGTGCCAGCAGCTTAAGTGCATACATCGACTATGGCTACACCTTC. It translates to CASSLSAYIDYGYTF.